This T cell receptor beta chain was obtained from a study of blood T cell repertoires in COVID-19. Study overall: Sources were T cells, B-cell-depleted T cells, or PBMCs; the material itself was cDNA or gDNA.

Germline trimming cut 4 bases from V and 0 bases from J; bases unmatched to any gene: 7. This CDR3 is 17 amino acids long. CDR1 and CDR2 from the germline V gene are SGHRS and YFSETQ. This table comes from immunoSEQ multiplex PCR, and its TCRdb copy is limited to in-frame clones, with some not included. The table shows some 150,000 clones, with approximately 88% occurring only once. The sequence was obtained from a woman in her 30s with acute COVID-19. The chain has TRBV5-1 and TRBJ2-1, with 10 bases lining up with TRBD2. Sequences were obtained from PBMCs or T cells enriched from blood (not recorded which). This chain's CDR3 is CASSLSLAGTSYNEQFF. The CDR3, as DNA: TGCGCCAGCAGCCTTTCACTAGCGGGAACCTCCTACAATGAGCAGTTCTTC.